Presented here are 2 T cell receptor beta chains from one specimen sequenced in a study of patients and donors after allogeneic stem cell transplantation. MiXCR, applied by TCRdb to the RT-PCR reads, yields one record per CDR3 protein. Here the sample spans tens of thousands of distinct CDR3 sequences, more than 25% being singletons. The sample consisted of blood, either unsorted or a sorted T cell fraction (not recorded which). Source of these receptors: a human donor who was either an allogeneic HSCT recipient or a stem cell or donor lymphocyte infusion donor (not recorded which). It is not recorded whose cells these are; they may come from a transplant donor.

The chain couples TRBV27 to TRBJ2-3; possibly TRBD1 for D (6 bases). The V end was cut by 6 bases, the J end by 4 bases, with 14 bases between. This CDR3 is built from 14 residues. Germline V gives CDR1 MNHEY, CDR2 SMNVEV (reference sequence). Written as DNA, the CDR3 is TGTGCCAGCAGGAAACAGGGTGGCGCAGATACGCAGTATTTT. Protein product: CASRKQGGADTQYF.

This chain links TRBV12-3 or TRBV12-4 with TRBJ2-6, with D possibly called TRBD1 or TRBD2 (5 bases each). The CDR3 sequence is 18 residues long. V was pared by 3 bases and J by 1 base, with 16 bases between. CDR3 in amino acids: CASSFPGTQRSGANVLTF. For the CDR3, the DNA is TGTGCCAGCAGTTTCCCCGGGACGCAGAGATCTGGGGCCAACGTCCTGACTTTC.